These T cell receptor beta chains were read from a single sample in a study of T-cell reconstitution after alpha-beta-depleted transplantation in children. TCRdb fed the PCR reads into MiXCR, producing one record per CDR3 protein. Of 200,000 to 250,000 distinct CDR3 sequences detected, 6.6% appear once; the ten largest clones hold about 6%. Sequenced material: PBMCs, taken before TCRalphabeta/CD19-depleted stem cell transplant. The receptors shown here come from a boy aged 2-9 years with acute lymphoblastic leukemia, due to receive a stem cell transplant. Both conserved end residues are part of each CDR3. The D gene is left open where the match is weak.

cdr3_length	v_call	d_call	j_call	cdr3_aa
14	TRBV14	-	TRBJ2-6	CASTRYSGANVLTF
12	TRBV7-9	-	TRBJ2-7	CASSLGAIEQYF
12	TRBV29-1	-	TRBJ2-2	CSVPDANGELFF
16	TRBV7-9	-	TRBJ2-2	CATSRARGPSTGELFF
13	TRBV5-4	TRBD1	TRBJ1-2	CASRAGGSYGYTF
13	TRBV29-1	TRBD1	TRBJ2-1	CSVYRGSYNEQFF
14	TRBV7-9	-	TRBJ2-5	CASGSPSVRETQYF
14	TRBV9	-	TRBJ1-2	CASSVSISNYGYTF
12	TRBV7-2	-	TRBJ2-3	CASSLDEDTQYF
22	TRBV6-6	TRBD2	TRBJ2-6	CASSSRTSGTSGRAEGANVLTF
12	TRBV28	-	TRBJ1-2	CASIRRNYGYTF
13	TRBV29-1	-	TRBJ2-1	CSGGGSGYNEQFF
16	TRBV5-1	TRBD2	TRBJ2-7	CASSPGAPGLAPEQYF
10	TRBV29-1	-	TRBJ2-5	CSVTMETQYF
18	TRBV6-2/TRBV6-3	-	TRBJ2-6	CASSLTLRRFSGANVLTF
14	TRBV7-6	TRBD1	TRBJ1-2	CASSLAEQGRGYTF
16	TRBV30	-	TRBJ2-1	CAGSRPPSGIGNEQFF
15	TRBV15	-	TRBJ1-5	CATSRVPGGSQPQHF
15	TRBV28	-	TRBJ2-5	CASSLLTTIQETQYF
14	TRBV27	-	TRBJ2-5	CASSLLSSLGAQYF
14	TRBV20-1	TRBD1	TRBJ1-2	CSASGDRGNYGYTF
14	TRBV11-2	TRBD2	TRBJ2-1	CASSFGGRADEQFF
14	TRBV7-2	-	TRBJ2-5	CASSFRRGGETQYF
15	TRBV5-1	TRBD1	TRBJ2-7	CASSLLQGASYEQYF
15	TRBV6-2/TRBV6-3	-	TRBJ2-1	CASRGLAASYNEQFF
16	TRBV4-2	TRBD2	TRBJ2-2	CASSQEISGGTGELFF
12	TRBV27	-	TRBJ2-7	CASTEVGGEQYF
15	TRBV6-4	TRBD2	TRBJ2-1	CASSDTSGGPNEQFF